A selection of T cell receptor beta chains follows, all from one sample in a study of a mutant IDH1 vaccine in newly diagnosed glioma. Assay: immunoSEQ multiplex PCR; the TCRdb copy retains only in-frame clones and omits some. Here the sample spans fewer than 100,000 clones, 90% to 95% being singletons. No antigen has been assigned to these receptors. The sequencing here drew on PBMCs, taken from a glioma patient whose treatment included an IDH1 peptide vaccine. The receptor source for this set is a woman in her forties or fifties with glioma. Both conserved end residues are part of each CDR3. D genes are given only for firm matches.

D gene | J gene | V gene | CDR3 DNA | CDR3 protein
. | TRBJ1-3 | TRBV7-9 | TGTGCCAGCAGCGGACAGCTAACGGACACCATATATTTT | CASSGQLTDTIYF
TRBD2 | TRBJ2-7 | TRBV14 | TGTGCCAGCAGCCAGAACCTAGCGGGAGACCACGAGCAGTACTTC | CASSQNLAGDHEQYF
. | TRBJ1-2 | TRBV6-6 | TGTGCCAGCATTCTGGGGTACGGCGAAGGCTACACCTTC | CASILGYGEGYTF
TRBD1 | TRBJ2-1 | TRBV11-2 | TGTGCCAGCAGCTCCGGACAGGGCGGCTACAATGAGCAGTTCTTC | CASSSGQGGYNEQFF
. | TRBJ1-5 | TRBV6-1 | TGTGCCAGCAGTACCCCCCACCGCAATCAGCCCCAGCATTTT | CASSTPHRNQPQHF
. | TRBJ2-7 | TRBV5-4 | TGTGCCAGCAGCTTGGCCGTTGGTAGCGCGATCTACTACGAGCAGTACTTC | CASSLAVGSAIYYEQYF
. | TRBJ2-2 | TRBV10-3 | TGTGCCATGAGTCCGACAGATAACACCGGGGAGCTGTTTTTT | CAMSPTDNTGELFF
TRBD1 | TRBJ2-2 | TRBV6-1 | TGTGCCAGCAGGAGGACAGGACCCACCGGGGAGCTGTTTTTT | CASRRTGPTGELFF
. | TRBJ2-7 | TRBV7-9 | TGTGCCAGCAGCTATCGGGATTACGAGCAGTACTTC | CASSYRDYEQYF
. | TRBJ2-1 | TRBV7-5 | TGTGCCAGAAGCTCCCTGCCAGGCTCCTACAATGAGCAGTTCTTC | CARSSLPGSYNEQFF
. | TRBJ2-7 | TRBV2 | TGTGCCAGCAGTGTGCGCTTCATCGAGCAGTACTTC | CASSVRFIEQYF